This T cell receptor beta chain emerged from a study of cytomegalovirus exposure and HLA in healthy donors. The study's findings and limits: Productive status was seen about 90% or about 30% of the time for most TCR beta V segments in an earlier analysis. 150 to 200 TCR beta chains were listed as cytomegalovirus-associated. The availability of immune exposure information extended only to CMV serostatus.

On this clone: Its cognate antigen is unknown.

This cohort consisted of healthy bone marrow donors. 13 Jbeta primers and 60 Vbeta primers were used for the PCR. Repertoires were generated with immunoSEQ multiplex PCR, while TCRdb's copy carries only in-frame clones and drops some. The table records 100,000 or so clones, about four fifths of them present only once. Germline V gene lookup returns CDR1 MGHRA and CDR2 YSYEKL. CDR3 length: 15 residues. V lost 7 bases and J lost 8, with 23 bases in between. This rearrangement joins TRBV4-1 to TRBJ1-2; D is possibly TRBD1 (5 bases). Sequencing input: PBMCs. This receptor was identified in a man aged 25-45 years in good health and CMV-seronegative. CDR3 bases: TGCGCCAGCACTCGGCCGGGGGAGGCCGGGCGGGGCTACACCTTC. Its translation is CASTRPGEAGRGYTF.